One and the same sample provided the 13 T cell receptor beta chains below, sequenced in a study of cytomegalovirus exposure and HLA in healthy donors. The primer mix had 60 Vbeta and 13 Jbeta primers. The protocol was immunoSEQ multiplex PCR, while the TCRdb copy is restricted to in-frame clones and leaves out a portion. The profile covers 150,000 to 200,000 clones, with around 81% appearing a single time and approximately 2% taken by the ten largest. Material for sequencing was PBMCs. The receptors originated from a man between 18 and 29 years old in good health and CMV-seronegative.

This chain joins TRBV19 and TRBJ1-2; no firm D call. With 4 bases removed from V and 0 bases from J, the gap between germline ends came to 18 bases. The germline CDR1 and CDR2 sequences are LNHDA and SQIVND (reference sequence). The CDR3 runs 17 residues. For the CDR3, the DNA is TGTGCCAGTAGTAACATACAAGGTCGGGAAGCTAACTATGGCTACACCTTC. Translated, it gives CASSNIQGREANYGYTF.

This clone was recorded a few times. CDR3 residues: CASSTTSGQGRYTF. The CDR3 DNA follows: TGTGCCAGCAGTACGACTTCCGGACAGGGACGCTACACCTTC. The chain employs TRBV6-6 and TRBJ1-2, with 8 bases matching TRBD1. Germline V gene sequence: CDR1 MNHNY, CDR2 SVGAGI (reference sequence). The CDR3 covers 14 residues. V was pared by 5 bases and J by 9 bases, with 11 bases of the junction left unmatched.

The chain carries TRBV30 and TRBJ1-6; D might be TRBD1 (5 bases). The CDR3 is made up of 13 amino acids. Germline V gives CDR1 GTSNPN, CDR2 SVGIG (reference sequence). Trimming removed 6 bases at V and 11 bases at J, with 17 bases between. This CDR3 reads CACEGTRRAPLHF. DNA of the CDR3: TGTGCCTGCGAGGGGACTAGAAGGGCACCCCTCCACTTT.

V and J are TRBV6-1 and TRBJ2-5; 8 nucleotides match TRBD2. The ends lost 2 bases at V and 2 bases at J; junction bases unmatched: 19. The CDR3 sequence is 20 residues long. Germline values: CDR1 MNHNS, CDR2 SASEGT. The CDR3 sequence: CASSERLYASGLPSQETQYF. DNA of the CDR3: TGTGCCAGCAGTGAAAGACTTTACGCTAGCGGGCTACCTTCACAAGAGACCCAGTACTTC.

The CDR3: CASSQGLFQETQYF. DNA of the CDR3: TGCGCCAGCAGCCAAGGACTATTCCAAGAGACCCAGTACTTC. This chain connects TRBV4-3 to TRBJ2-5; the D gene is possibly TRBD2 (5 bases). Trimming took off 1 base at V and 1 base at J, with 7 bases between the two ends. This CDR3 contains 14 residues. CDR1 is LGHNA, CDR2 YSLEER, per germline.

The CDR3 here is CASTLGQGRRGYTF. CDR3 in DNA: TGTGCCAGCACTTTGGGCCAGGGTAGGCGTGGCTACACCTTC. The V and J genes are TRBV28 and TRBJ1-2; the D gene is possibly TRBD1 (5 bases). V lost 7 bases, J lost 7 bases, and 19 bases lay in between. The length of the CDR3 is 14 residues. Germline CDR1 MDHEN, CDR2 SYDVKM.

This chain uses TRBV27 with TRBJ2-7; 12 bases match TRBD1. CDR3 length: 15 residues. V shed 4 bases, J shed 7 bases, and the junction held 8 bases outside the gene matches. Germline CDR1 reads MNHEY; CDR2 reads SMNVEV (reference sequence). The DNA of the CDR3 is TGTGCCAGCAGTTACGCGGGACAGGGGGCGGGGGAGCAGTACTTC. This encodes CASSYAGQGAGEQYF.

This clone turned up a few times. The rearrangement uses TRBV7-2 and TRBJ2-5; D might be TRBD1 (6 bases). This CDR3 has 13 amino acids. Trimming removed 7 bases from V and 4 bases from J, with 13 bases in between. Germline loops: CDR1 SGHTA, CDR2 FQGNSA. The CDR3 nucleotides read TGTGCCAGCAAGAAGGGGGAGTTAGAGACCCAGTACTTC. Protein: CASKKGELETQYF.

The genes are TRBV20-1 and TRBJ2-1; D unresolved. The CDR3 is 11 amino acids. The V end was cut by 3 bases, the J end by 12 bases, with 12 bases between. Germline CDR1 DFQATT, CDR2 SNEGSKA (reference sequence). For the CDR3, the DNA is TGCAGTGCTAGGGTAACAGATGCGCAGTTCTTC. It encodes CSARVTDAQFF.

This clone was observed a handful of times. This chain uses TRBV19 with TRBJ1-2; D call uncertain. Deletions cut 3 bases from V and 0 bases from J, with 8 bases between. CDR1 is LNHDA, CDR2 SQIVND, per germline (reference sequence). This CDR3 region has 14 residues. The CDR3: CASSIERANYGYTF. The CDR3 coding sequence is TGTGCCAGTAGTATTGAGCGAGCTAACTATGGCTACACCTTC.

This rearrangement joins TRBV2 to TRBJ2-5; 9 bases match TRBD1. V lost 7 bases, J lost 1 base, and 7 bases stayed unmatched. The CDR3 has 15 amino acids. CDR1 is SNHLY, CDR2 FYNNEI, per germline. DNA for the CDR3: TGTGCCAGCATCGGGACAGGGACTCTCCAAGAGACCCAGTACTTC. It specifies CASIGTGTLQETQYF. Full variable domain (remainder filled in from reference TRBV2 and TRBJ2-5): EPEVTQTPSHQVTQMGQEVILRCVPISNHLYFYWYRQILGQKVEFLVSFYNNEISEKSEIFDDQFSVERPDGSNFTLKIRSTKLEDSAMYFCASIGTGTLQETQYFGPGTRLLVL.

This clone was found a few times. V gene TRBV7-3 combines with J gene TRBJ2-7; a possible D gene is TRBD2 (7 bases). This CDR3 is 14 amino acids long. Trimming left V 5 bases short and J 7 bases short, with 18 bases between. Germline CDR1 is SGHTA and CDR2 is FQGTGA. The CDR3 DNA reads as TGTGCCAGCAGCCCGAGGGGGGGAGTGGGGGAGCAGTACTTC. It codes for CASSPRGGVGEQYF.

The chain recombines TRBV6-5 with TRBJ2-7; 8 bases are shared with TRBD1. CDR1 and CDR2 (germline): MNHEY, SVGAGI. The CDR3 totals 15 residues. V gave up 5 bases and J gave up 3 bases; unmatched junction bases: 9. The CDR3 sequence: CASSPPGTGRYEQYF. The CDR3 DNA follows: TGTGCCAGCAGTCCTCCCGGGACAGGACGCTACGAGCAGTACTTC.